These 17 T cell receptor beta chains were sequenced from one sample in a study of T cells in pancreatic ductal adenocarcinoma. Produced via immunoSEQ multiplex PCR; TCRdb's table is partial and in-frame only. This repertoire shows around 31,000 clones, just over 90% found once; its top ten account for less than 2.5%. Selected pancreatic ductal adenocarcinoma patients had undergone surgery without neoadjuvant therapy. Sequences were obtained from PBMCs. These receptors were collected from a human donor with pancreatic ductal adenocarcinoma.

CDR3 in amino acids: CASSGQIAGYNEQFF. Written as DNA, the CDR3 is TGTGCCAGCAGCGGACAGATAGCAGGGTACAATGAGCAGTTCTTC. The gene calls are TRBV6-1 and TRBJ2-1; weak D call: TRBD1 (6 bases). The CDR3 covers 15 residues. V was clipped by 6 bases and J by 4 bases, with 16 bases between them. Germline V gene data show CDR1 as MNHNS and CDR2 as SASEGT.

This chain uses TRBV5-6 with TRBJ1-2; tentatively, D is TRBD1 (5 bases). CDR3 length: 15 residues. The germline CDR1 and CDR2 sequences are SGHDT and YYEEEE. Trimming cost V 4 bases and J 3 bases, with 16 bases left between them. This CDR3 is CASSRAGRADYGYTF. CDR3 nucleotides: TGTGCCAGCAGCCGGGCGGGCAGGGCCGACTATGGCTACACCTTC.

The rearrangement links TRBV6-6 to TRBJ2-7, with D possibly being TRBD1 or TRBD2 (6 bases each). V lost 2 bases and J lost 0, with 11 bases in between. CDR3 length equals 15 residues. CDR1 is MNHNY, CDR2 SVGAGI, per germline (reference sequence). DNA of the CDR3: TGTGCCAGCAGTTACCGACTAGGGGGCTCCTACGAGCAGTACTTC. Translation: CASSYRLGGSYEQYF.

V usage is TRBV30 and J usage is TRBJ1-6; maybe TRBD1 (6 bases). V was trimmed by 0 bases and J by 7 bases, leaving 10 bases between them. The CDR3 length is 14 residues. Germline V gene sequence: CDR1 GTSNPN, CDR2 SVGIG (reference sequence). CDR3 region: CAWSVTGLNSPLHF. DNA for the CDR3: TGTGCCTGGAGTGTGACAGGATTGAATTCACCCCTCCACTTT.

V is TRBV30 and J is TRBJ2-1; no clear D gene. This CDR3 is 16 amino acids long. V was clipped by 3 bases and J by 0 bases, with 15 bases between them. Per germline, CDR1 GTSNPN and CDR2 SVGIG (reference sequence). The CDR3 nucleotides read TGTGCCTGGAGATCTTGGTGGGCTAGCTCCTACAATGAGCAGTTCTTC. Its translation is CAWRSWWASSYNEQFF.

The J gene is TRBJ2-3, the V gene TRBV7-9, with D tentatively TRBD1 (6 bases). V shed 5 bases and J shed 5 bases, with 17 bases lying between them. Germline values: CDR1 SEHNR, CDR2 FQNEAQ (reference sequence). The CDR3 totals 15 residues. The CDR3 is CASSRTEGGGDTQYF. CDR3 nucleotide sequence: TGTGCCAGCAGCCGGACAGAGGGCGGTGGAGATACGCAGTATTTT.

The J gene is TRBJ1-1, the V gene TRBV6-1; D might be TRBD1 (5 bases). This CDR3 is built from 14 residues. The germline gives CDR1 MNHNS, CDR2 SASEGT. V was pared by 2 bases and J by 5 bases, with 12 bases between. The CDR3 is CASSEYVGDTEAFF. The CDR3 DNA reads TGTGCCAGCAGTGAATACGTGGGGGATACTGAAGCTTTCTTT.

This chain joins TRBV4-1 and TRBJ1-5; D gene uncertain. With 0 bases removed from V and 2 bases from J, the gap between germline ends came to 11 bases. The CDR3 contains 16 residues. Per the germline V gene, CDR1 is MGHRA and CDR2 is YSYEKL. CDR3 residues: CASSQEERQGNQPQHF. For the CDR3, the DNA is TGCGCCAGCAGCCAAGAAGAGCGACAAGGCAATCAGCCCCAGCATTTT.

V gene TRBV7-2 combines with J gene TRBJ1-5, with D unclear. The germline CDR1 and CDR2 sequences are SGHTA and FQGNSA. Trimming removed 3 bases at V and 3 bases at J, with 12 bases between. The CDR3 extends over 15 amino acids. The CDR3 nucleotides are TGTGCCAGCAGCTTGGTCGGAACTAACAATCAGCCCCAGCATTTT. This sequence encodes CASSLVGTNNQPQHF.

This sequence joins TRBV2 and TRBJ1-2; TRBD1 aligns across 7 bases. Germline V gene lookup returns CDR1 SNHLY and CDR2 FYNNEI. This CDR3 is 13 amino acids long. The ends lost 4 bases at V and 6 bases at J; junction bases unmatched: 5. For the CDR3, the DNA is TGTGCCAGCAGTGTCCAGGGGGACCATGGCTACACCTTC. It is translated as CASSVQGDHGYTF.

In this sample, this clone turned up a few times. The chain couples TRBV27 to TRBJ1-4; D unclear. The V gene's germline CDR1 is MNHEY and CDR2 SMNVEV (reference sequence). The germline V and J ends were trimmed by 6 bases and 0 bases, with 8 bases remaining between them. The CDR3 consists of 14 residues. The CDR3 loop reads CASSSASTNEKLFF. The CDR3 DNA reads TGTGCCAGCAGCTCTGCTTCAACTAATGAAAAACTGTTTTTT.

The chain couples TRBV6-6 to TRBJ2-7; D remains unclear. Germline V gene lookup returns CDR1 MNHNY and CDR2 SVGAGI (reference sequence). V lost 10 bases and J 0 bases, leaving 19 bases between the germline ends. The CDR3 is 15 residues long. CDR3 sequence reads: CATSQDGSSSYEQYF. CDR3 in DNA: TGTGCCACCTCTCAAGACGGGTCCTCCTCCTACGAGCAGTACTTC.

V gene TRBV6-1 combines with J gene TRBJ1-1; the D gene is possibly TRBD1 (5 bases). The CDR3 loop spans 14 amino acids. CDR1 is MNHNS, CDR2 SASEGT, per germline. Trimming cost V 6 bases and J 3 bases, with 14 bases left between them. The CDR3 protein is CASREGPTDTEAFF. The CDR3 DNA sequence: TGTGCCAGCAGGGAGGGACCAACGGACACTGAAGCTTTCTTT.

The V call is TRBV28, the J call TRBJ2-7; D possibly corresponds to TRBD2 (5 bases). This CDR3 has 15 residues. Deletions cut 7 bases from V and 6 bases from J, with 22 bases between. Germline assignment: CDR1 MDHEN and CDR2 SYDVKM. CDR3 bases: TGTGCCAGCACCCGGGGTCTAGATCTCCTGGGCGAGCAGTACTTC. It is translated as CASTRGLDLLGEQYF. The whole variable domain, filled in from reference TRBV28 and TRBJ2-7, reads DVKVTQSSRYLVKRTGEKVFLECVQDMDHENMFWYRQDPGLGLRLIYFSYDVKMKEKGDIPEGYSVSREKKERFSLILESASTNQTSMYLCASTRGLDLLGEQYFGPGTRLTVT.

This rearrangement joins TRBV7-9 to TRBJ2-5; the D gene is possibly TRBD2 (6 bases). Germline V gene lookup returns CDR1 SEHNR and CDR2 FQNEAQ (reference sequence). The CDR3 covers 15 residues. The ends were cut back, 5 bases at V and 4 bases at J, with 17 bases in the middle. The CDR3 sequence: CASSPRGVGGETQYF. In nucleotides, the CDR3 is TGTGCCAGCAGCCCTAGGGGTGTGGGGGGAGAGACCCAGTACTTC.

This clone was picked up one time. This rearrangement joins TRBV6-5 to TRBJ2-5, with D unclear. The germline CDR1 and CDR2 sequences are MNHEY and SVGAGI. Trimming took 2 bases from V and 5 from J, leaving 9 bases between them. The CDR3 consists of 13 residues. The CDR3 reads CASSYQLLETQYF. The CDR3 region has the DNA TGTGCCAGCAGTTACCAACTCCTCGAGACCCAGTACTTC.

V gene TRBV11-2 combines with J gene TRBJ2-1; D is perhaps TRBD2 (6 bases). The CDR3 spans 14 residues. Per the germline V gene, CDR1 is SGHAT and CDR2 is FQNNGV. Trimming left V 3 bases short and J 6 bases short, with 12 bases between. The DNA for the CDR3 is TGTGCCAGCAGCTTCTCCTTGGGGGGCAATGAGCAGTTCTTC. This gives the protein CASSFSLGGNEQFF.